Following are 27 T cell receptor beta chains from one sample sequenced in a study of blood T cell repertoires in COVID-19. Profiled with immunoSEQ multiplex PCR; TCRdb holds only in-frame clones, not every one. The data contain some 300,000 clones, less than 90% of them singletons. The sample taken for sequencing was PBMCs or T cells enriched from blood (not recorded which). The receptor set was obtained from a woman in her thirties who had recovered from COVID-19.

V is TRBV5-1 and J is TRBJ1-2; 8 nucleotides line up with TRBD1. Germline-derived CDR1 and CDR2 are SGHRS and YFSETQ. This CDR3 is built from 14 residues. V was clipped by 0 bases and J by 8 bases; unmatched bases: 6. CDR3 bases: TGCGCCAGCAGCTTGGACCAGGGGGCGGTAGGCTACACCTTC. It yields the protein CASSLDQGAVGYTF.

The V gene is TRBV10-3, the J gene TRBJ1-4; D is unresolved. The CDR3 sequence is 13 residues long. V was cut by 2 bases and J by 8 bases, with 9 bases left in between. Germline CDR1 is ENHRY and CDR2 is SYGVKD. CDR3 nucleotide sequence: TGTGCCATCAGTGAGGGGCTTGGGGAAAAACTGTTTTTT. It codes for CAISEGLGEKLFF.

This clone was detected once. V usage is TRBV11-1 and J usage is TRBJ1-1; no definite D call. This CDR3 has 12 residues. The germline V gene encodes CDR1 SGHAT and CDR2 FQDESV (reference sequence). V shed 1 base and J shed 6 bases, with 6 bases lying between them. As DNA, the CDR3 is TGTGCCAGCAGCTTAGGCCGCGCTGAAGCTTTCTTT. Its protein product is CASSLGRAEAFF.

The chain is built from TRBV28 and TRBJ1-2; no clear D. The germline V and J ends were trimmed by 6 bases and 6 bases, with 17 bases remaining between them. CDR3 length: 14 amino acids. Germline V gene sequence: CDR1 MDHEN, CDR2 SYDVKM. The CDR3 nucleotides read TGTGCCAGCAGCCCCTTGAAATCTCCGGATGGCTACACCTTC. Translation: CASSPLKSPDGYTF.

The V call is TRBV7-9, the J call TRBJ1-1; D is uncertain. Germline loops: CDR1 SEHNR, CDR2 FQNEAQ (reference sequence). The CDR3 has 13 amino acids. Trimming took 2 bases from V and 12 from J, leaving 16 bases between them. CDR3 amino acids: CASSLFGVLQTFF. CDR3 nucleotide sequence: TGTGCCAGCAGCTTATTCGGGGTCCTCCAAACTTTCTTT.

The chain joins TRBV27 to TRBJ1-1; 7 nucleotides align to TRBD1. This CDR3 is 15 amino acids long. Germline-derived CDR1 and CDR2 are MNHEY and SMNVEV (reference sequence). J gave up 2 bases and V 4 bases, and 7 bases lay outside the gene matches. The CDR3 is CASSSIGTANTEAFF. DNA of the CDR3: TGTGCCAGCAGTTCCATCGGGACAGCCAACACTGAAGCTTTCTTT.

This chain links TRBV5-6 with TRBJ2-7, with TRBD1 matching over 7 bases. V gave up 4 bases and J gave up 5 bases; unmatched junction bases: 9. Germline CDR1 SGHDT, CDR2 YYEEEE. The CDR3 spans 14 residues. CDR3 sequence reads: CASSLGQERNEQYF. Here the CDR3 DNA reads TGTGCCAGCAGCCTTGGACAGGAACGAAACGAGCAGTACTTC.

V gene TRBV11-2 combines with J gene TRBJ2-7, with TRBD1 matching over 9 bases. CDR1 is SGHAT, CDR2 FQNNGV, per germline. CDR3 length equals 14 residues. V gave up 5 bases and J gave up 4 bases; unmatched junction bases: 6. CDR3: CASSHSTGGYEQYF. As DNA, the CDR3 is TGTGCCAGCAGCCACTCGACAGGGGGTTACGAGCAGTACTTC.

CDR3 protein: CASSRPGDEQFF. The CDR3 DNA reads as TGCGCCAGCAGCCGGCCGGGGGATGAGCAGTTCTTC. The chain has TRBV5-1 and TRBJ2-1; D might be TRBD2 (6 bases). Germline-derived CDR1 and CDR2 are SGHRS and YFSETQ. Trimming took 4 bases from V and 8 from J, leaving 10 bases between them. This CDR3 comprises 12 residues.

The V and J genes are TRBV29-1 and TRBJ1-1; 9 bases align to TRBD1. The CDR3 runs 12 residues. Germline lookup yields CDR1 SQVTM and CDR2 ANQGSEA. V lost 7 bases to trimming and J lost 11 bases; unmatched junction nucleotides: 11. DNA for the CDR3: TGCAGCGGCGTAACAGGGGGCTGGTTGGCTTTCTTT. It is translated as CSGVTGGWLAFF.

The CDR3 DNA reads as TGTGCCAGCAGACCAACCACGGGGGGGGGCAATGGCTACACCTTC. It specifies CASRPTTGGGNGYTF. This chain uses TRBV28 with TRBJ1-2, with a weak D call TRBD1 (6 bases). Germline loops: CDR1 MDHEN, CDR2 SYDVKM. Deletions cut 6 bases from V and 6 bases from J, with 20 bases between. This CDR3 region has 15 residues.

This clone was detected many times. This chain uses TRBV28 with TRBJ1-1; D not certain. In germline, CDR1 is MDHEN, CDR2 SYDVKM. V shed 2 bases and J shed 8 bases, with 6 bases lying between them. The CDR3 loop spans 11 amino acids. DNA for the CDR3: TGTGCCAGCAGTTTAGGGAGGGAAGCTTTCTTT. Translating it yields CASSLGREAFF.

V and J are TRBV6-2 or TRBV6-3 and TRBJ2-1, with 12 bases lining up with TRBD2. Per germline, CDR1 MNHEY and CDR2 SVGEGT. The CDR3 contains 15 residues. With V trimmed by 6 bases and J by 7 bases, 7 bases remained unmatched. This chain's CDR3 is CASSRTSGGWNEQFF. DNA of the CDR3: TGTGCCAGCAGCCGAACTAGCGGGGGGTGGAATGAGCAGTTCTTC.

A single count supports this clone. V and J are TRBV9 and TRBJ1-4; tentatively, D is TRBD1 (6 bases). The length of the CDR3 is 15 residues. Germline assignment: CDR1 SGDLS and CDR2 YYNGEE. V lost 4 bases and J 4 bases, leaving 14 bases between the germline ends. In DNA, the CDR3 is TGTGCCAGCAGCCCCACAGGGAAACTTAATGAAAAACTGTTTTTT. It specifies CASSPTGKLNEKLFF.

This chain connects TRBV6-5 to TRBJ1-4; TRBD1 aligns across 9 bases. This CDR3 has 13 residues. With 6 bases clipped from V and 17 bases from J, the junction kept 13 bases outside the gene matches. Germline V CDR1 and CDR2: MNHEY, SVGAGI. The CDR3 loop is CASSDTVQGATFF. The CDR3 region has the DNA TGTGCCAGCAGCGACACAGTACAGGGGGCCACTTTTTTT.

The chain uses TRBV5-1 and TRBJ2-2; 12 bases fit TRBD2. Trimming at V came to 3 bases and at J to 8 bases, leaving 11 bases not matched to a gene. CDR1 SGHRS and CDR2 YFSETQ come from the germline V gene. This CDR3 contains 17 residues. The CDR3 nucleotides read TGCGCCAGCAGCTCCCCCGCGGCTAGCGGGGGGGTTGGGGAGCTGTTTTTT. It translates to CASSSPAASGGVGELFF.

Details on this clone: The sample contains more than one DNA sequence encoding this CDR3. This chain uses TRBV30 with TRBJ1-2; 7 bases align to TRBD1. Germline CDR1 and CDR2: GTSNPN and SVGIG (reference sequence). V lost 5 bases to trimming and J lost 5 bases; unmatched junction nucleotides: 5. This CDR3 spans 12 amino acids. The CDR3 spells CAWSAGGYGYTF. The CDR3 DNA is TGTGCCTGGTCTGCAGGGGGATATGGCTACACCTTC.

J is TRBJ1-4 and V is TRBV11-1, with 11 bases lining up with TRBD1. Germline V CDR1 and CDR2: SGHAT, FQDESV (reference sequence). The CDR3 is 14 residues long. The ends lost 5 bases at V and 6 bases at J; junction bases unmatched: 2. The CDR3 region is CASSAGQGDEKLFF. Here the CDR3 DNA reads TGTGCCAGCAGCGCGGGACAGGGGGATGAAAAACTGTTTTTT.

This chain's CDR3 is CASSPSSVGRRSGYTF. In nucleotides, the CDR3 is TGTGCCAGCAGCCCTAGCTCCGTTGGCAGGAGAAGCGGCTACACCTTC. The chain joins TRBV7-2 to TRBJ1-2; no definite D call. The CDR3 loop spans 16 amino acids. Trimming removed 5 bases from V and 8 bases from J, with 24 bases in between. Germline CDR1 is SGHTA and CDR2 is FQGNSA.

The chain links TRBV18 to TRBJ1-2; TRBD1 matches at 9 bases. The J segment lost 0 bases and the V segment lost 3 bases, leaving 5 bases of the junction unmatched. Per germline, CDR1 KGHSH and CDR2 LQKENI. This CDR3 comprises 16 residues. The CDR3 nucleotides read TGTGCCAGCTCACCGGGACAGGGTATCGCTAACTATGGCTACACCTTC. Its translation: CASSPGQGIANYGYTF. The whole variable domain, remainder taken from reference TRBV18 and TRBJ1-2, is NAGVMQNPRHLVRRRGQEARLRCSPMKGHSHVYWYRQLPEEGLKFMVYLQKENIIDESGMPKERFSAEFPKEGPSILRIQQVVRGDSAAYFCASSPGQGIANYGYTFGSGTRLTVV.

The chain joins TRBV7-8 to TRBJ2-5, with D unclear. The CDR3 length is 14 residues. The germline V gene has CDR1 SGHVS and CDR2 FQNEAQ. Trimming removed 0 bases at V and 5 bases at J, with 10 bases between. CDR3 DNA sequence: TGTGCCAGCAGCTTAGCGGCTTCGAGGGAGACCCAGTACTTC. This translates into CASSLAASRETQYF. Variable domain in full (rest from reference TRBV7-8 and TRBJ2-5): GAGVSQSPRYKVAKRGQDVALRCDPISGHVSLFWYQQALGQGPEFLTYFQNEAQLDKSGLPSDRFFAERPEGSVSTLKIQRTQQEDSAVYLCASSLAASRETQYFGPGTRLLVL.

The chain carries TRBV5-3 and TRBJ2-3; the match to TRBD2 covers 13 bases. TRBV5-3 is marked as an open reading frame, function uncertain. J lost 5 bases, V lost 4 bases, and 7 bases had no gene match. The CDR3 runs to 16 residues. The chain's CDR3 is CARSLTSGGAQDTQYF. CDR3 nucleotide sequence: TGTGCCAGAAGCCTAACTAGCGGGGGGGCCCAAGATACGCAGTATTTT.

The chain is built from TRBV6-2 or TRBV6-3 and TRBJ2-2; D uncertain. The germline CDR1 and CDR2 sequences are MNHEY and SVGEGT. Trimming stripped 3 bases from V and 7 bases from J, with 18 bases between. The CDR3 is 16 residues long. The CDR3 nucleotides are TGTGCCAGCAGTTATGAGCCCGGCGAGCGAGTCGGGGAGCTGTTTTTT. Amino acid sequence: CASSYEPGERVGELFF.

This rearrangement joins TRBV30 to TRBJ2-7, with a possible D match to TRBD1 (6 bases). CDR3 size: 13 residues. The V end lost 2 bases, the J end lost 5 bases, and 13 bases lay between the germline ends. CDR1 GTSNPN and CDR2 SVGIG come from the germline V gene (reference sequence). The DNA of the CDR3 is TGTGCCTGGAGTAGGGGCAGGGACAACGAGCAGTACTTC. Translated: CAWSRGRDNEQYF.

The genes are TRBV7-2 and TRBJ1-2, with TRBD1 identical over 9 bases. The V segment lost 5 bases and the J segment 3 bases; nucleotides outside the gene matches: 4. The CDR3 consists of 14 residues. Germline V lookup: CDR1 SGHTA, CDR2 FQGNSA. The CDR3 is CASSPQGADYGYTF. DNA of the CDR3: TGTGCCAGCAGCCCACAGGGGGCGGACTATGGCTACACCTTC.

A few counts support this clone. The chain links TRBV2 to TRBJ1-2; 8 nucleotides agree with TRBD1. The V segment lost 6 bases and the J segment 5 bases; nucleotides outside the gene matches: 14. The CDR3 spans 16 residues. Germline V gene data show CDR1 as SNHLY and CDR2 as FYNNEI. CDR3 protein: CASSKGAGGLGYGYTF. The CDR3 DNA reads TGTGCCAGCAGCAAAGGGGCAGGGGGCTTGGGGTATGGCTACACCTTC. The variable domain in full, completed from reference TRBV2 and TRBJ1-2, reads EPEVTQTPSHQVTQMGQEVILRCVPISNHLYFYWYRQILGQKVEFLVSFYNNEISEKSEIFDDQFSVERPDGSNFTLKIRSTKLEDSAMYFCASSKGAGGLGYGYTFGSGTRLTVV.

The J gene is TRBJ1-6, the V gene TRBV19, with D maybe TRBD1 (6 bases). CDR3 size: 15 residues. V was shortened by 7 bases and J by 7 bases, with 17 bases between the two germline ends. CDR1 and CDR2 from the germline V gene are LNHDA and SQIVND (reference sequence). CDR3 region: CASTVMTGPNSPLHF. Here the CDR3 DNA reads TGTGCCAGTACCGTCATGACAGGCCCGAATTCACCCCTCCACTTT.